The 7 T cell receptor beta chains in this list originate from one sample, sequenced in a study of identical twins. TCRdb called the 5' RACE reads again in MiXCR, with one record for every CDR3 protein. The table lists around 960,000 distinct CDR3 sequences, around 12% of them singletons. The same specimen was also included in a second study, on yellow fever vaccine responses in identical twins.

Sequenced sample: PBMCs. These TCRs come from a woman aged 18-35 years in good health.

This clonotype has a handful of counts. The V call is TRBV10-3, the J call TRBJ1-5; weak D call: TRBD1 (6 bases). The CDR3 has 13 amino acids. V was cut by 5 bases and J by 6 bases, with 11 bases left in between. Germline CDR1 is ENHRY and CDR2 is SYGVKD. The CDR3 reads CAISMGAGQPQHF. The DNA for the CDR3 is TGTGCCATCAGTATGGGGGCTGGTCAGCCCCAGCATTTT.

This clonotype was observed a handful of times. V is TRBV3-1 and J is TRBJ2-3; D remains unclear. V lost 4 bases and J lost 2, with 16 bases in between. Per the germline V gene, CDR1 is LGHDT and CDR2 is YNNKEL (reference sequence). The CDR3 runs to 16 residues. Written as DNA, the CDR3 is TGTGCCAGCAGCCCGTTCCTCCGCCCCTCCACAGATACGCAGTATTTT. It yields the protein CASSPFLRPSTDTQYF.

The J gene is TRBJ1-4, the V gene TRBV10-3, with D tentatively TRBD1 (6 bases). The CDR3 is made up of 13 amino acids. Germline-derived CDR1 and CDR2 are ENHRY and SYGVKD. V shed 6 bases and J shed 9 bases, with 14 bases lying between them. CDR3 protein: CAISAVGAKKLFF. The CDR3 coding sequence is TGTGCCATCAGCGCCGTGGGGGCGAAAAAACTGTTTTTT.

This clonotype was seen a handful of times. This sequence joins TRBV12-3 or TRBV12-4 and TRBJ1-1, with a tentative D call TRBD1 (5 bases). CDR3 length equals 14 residues. Trimming pared 3 bases from V and 0 bases from J, leaving 8 bases between. The CDR3 is CASSFPGLNTEAFF. The DNA for the CDR3 is TGTGCCAGCAGTTTTCCAGGGCTGAACACTGAAGCTTTCTTT.

V and J are TRBV7-8 and TRBJ2-1, with unresolved D. This CDR3 is 15 amino acids long. The germline V gene has CDR1 SGHVS and CDR2 FQNEAQ. V dropped 5 bases and J dropped 2 bases, with 13 bases sitting between them. The CDR3 DNA reads as TGTGCCAGCAGCCCCACGCAACTTACCTACAATGAGCAGTTCTTC. Protein: CASSPTQLTYNEQFF.

The chain is built from TRBV4-2 and TRBJ2-5, with D unresolved. Trimming removed 0 bases from V and 4 bases from J, with 15 bases in between. The germline V gene encodes CDR1 LGHNA and CDR2 YNFKEQ. This CDR3 has 16 residues. CDR3 residues: CASSQEGRIIGETQYF. CDR3 DNA: TGTGCCAGCAGCCAAGAAGGCCGCATTATTGGAGAGACCCAGTACTTC.

This clonotype has only a few counts. The chain joins TRBV4-2 to TRBJ2-3; 9 bases match TRBD2. Germline trimming cut 1 base from V and 1 base from J; bases unmatched to any gene: 6. The CDR3 runs to 17 residues. The germline V gene encodes CDR1 LGHNA and CDR2 YNFKEQ. CDR3 protein: CASSQAARTSGTDTQYF. The DNA of the CDR3 is TGTGCCAGCAGCCAAGCGGCCCGGACTAGCGGCACAGATACGCAGTATTTT.